The source of this T cell receptor (beta chain) is a study of human T cells and chemical hapten exposure. In its sample, this clonotype was seen many times. At one end the junction does not follow the germline gene, possibly because of a read error. Time point indicated: pre-sensitization, week 0. The treatment here: therapeutic diphenylcyclopropenone sensitization with weekly scalp DPC. This CDR3 has 11 amino acids. Germline V gene data show CDR1 as LGHDT and CDR2 as YNNKEL (reference sequence). TCRdb reprocessed the RACE reads with MiXCR, giving one entry per CDR3 protein. The table has fewer than 50,000 distinct CDR3 sequences, around 7.6% seen once.

The clonotype was recovered from a woman between 50 and 59 years old with alopecia areata. Some clones in this sample may be carry-over from other donors' samples. The chain recombines TRBV3-1 with TRBJ1-2, with D maybe TRBD1 (5 bases). The source material was whole blood, sampled in connection with sensitization to the hapten diphenylcyclopropenone (DPC). The CDR3 reads CASSSPGGRNF. The CDR3 coding sequence is TGTGCCAGCAGCTCACCCGGGGGACGGAACTTC.